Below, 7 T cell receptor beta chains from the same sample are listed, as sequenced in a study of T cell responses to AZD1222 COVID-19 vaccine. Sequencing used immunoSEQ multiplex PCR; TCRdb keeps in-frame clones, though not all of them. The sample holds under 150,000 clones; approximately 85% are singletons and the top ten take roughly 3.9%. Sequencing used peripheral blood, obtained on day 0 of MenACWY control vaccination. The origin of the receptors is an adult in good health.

CDR3 bases: TGTGCCAGCAGCTTAAGGGGGGCCGCGAACACCGGGGAGCTGTTTTTT. Amino acids: CASSLRGAANTGELFF. This chain joins TRBV7-2 and TRBJ2-2; TRBD1 or TRBD2 may be the D gene (6 bases each). CDR1 is SGHTA and CDR2 is FQGNSA in the germline V gene. This CDR3 is built from 16 residues. Trimming stripped 2 bases from V and 0 bases from J, with 10 bases between.

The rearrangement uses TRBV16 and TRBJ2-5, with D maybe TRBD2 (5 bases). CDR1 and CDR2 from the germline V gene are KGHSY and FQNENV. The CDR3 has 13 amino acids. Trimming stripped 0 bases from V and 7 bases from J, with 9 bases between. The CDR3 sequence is CASSQSGVGTQYF. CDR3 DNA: TGTGCCAGCAGCCAATCCGGGGTCGGGACCCAGTACTTC.

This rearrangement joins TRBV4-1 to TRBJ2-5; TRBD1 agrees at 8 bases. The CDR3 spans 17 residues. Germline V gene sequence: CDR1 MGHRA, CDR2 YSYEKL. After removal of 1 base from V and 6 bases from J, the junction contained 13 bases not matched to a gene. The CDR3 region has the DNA TGCGCCAGCAGCCAAGTCGGGGGCGCAGGGGGCGGAAAGACCCAGTACTTC. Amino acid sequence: CASSQVGGAGGGKTQYF.

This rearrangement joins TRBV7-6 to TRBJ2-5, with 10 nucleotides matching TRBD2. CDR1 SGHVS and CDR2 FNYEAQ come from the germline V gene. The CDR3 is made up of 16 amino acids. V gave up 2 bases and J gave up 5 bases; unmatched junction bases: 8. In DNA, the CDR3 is TGTGCCAGCAGCTTAAGGCTAGCGGGGGTTCGGGAGACCCAGTACTTC. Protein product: CASSLRLAGVRETQYF.

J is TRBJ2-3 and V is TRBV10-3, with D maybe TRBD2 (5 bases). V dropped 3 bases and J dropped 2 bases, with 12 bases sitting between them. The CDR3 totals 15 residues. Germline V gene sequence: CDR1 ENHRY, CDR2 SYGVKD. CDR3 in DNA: TGTGCCATCAGTGAAGGCGGGCTGAACACAGATACGCAGTATTTT. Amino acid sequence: CAISEGGLNTDTQYF.

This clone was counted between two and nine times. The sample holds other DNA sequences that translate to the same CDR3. Written as DNA, the CDR3 is TGTGCCAGCAGCCAGAACTACGAGCAGTACTTC. Translated: CASSQNYEQYF. The rearrangement links TRBV3-1 (or the pseudogene TRBV3-2) to TRBJ2-7; D unclear. CDR3 length: 11 amino acids. V was cut by 3 bases and J by 3 bases, with 3 bases left in between. CDR1 and CDR2 from the germline V gene are LGHDT and YNNKEL (reference sequence).

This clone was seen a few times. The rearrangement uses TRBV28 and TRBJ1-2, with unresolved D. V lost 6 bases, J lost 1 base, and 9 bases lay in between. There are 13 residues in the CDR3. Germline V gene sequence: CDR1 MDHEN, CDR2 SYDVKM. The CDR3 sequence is CASRDGINYGYTF. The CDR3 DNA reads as TGTGCCAGCAGGGACGGCATTAACTATGGCTACACCTTC.